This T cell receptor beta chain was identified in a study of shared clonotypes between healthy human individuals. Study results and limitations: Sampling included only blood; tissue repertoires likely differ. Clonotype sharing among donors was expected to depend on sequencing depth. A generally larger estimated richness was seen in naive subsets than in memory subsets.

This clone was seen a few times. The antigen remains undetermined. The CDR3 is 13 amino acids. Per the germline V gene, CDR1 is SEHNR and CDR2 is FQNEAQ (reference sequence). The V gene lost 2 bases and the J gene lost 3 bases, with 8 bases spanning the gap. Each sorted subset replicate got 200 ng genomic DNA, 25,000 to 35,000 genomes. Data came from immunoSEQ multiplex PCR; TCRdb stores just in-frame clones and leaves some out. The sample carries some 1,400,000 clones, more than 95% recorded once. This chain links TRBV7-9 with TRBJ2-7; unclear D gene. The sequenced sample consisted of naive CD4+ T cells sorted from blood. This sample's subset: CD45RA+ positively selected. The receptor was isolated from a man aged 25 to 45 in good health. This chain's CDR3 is CASSLIGSYEQYF. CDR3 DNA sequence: TGTGCCAGCAGCTTAATCGGCAGCTACGAGCAGTACTTC.